The clone carrying this T cell receptor (beta chain) was seen once. These data come from a study of control samples from healthy donors and cancer patients. This CDR3 comprises 12 residues. Trimming cost V 8 bases and J 10 bases, with 15 bases left between them. Repertoires were generated with immunoSEQ multiplex PCR, while TCRdb's copy carries only in-frame clones and drops some. The sample lists roughly 29,000 clones, 70% to 90% occurring once. The chain recombines TRBV12-3 or TRBV12-4 with TRBJ2-1, with D tentatively TRBD1 (5 bases). The sequence came from a female donor with melanoma. The sequenced material came from formalin-fixed, paraffin-embedded tissue. CDR3 amino acids: CASSRQGWEQFF. CDR3 in DNA: TGTGCCAGCTCCCGCCAGGGTTGGGAGCAGTTCTTC.